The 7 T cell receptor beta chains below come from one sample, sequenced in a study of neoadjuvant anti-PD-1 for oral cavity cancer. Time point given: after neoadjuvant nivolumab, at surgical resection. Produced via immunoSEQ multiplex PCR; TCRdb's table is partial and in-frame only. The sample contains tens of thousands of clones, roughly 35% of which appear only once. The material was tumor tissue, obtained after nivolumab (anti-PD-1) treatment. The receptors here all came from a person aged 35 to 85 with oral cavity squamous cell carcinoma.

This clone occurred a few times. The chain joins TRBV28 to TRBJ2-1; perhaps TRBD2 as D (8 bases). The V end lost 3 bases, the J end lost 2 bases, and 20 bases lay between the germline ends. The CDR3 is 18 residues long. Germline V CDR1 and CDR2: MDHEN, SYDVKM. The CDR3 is CASSFGRGVRGPYNEQFF. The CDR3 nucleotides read TGTGCCAGCAGTTTCGGGAGGGGTGTAAGGGGGCCCTACAATGAGCAGTTCTTC. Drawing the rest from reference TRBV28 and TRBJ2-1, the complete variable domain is DVKVTQSSRYLVKRTGEKVFLECVQDMDHENMFWYRQDPGLGLRLIYFSYDVKMKEKGDIPEGYSVSREKKERFSLILESASTNQTSMYLCASSFGRGVRGPYNEQFFGPGTRLTVL.

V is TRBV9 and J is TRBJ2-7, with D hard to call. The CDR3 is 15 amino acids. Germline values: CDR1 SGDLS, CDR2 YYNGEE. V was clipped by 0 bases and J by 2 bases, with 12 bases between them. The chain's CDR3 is CASSVGGSQTYEQYF. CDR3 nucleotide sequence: TGTGCCAGCAGCGTAGGAGGCAGTCAAACCTACGAGCAGTACTTC.

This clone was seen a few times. CDR3 bases: TGTGCCAGCAGCCAACAGGGGCGCGGTACTGAAGCTTTCTTT. It specifies CASSQQGRGTEAFF. The chain employs TRBV14 and TRBJ1-1; possibly TRBD1 for D (6 bases). The V end was cut by 2 bases, the J end by 5 bases, with 12 bases between. This CDR3 is 14 amino acids long. Germline V gene lookup returns CDR1 SGHDN and CDR2 FVKESK. Based on the CDR3 plus reference TRBV14 and TRBJ1-1, the full variable domain is EAGVTQFPSHSVIEKGQTVTLRCDPISGHDNLYWYRRVMGKEIKFLLHFVKESKQDESGMPNNRFLAERTGGTYSTLKVQPAELEDSGVYFCASSQQGRGTEAFFGQGTRLTVV.

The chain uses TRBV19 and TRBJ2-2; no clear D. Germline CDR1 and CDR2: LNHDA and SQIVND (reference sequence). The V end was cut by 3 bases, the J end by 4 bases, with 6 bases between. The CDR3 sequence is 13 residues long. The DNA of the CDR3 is TGTGCCAGTAGTATCGAGAGCACCGGGGAGCTGTTTTTT. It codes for CASSIESTGELFF.

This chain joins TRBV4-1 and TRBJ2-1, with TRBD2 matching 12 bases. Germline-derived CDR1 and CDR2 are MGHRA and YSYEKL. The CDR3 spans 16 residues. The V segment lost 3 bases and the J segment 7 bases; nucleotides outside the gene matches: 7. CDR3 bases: TGCGCCAGCAGCCATCTAGCGGGAGGGGCCAGGAATGAGCAGTTCTTC. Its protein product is CASSHLAGGARNEQFF.

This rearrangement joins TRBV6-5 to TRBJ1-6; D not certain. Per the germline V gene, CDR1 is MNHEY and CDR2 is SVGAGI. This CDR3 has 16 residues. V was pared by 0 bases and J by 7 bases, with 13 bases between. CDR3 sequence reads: CASSYSRAVRNSPLHF. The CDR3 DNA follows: TGTGCCAGCAGTTACTCGAGGGCAGTAAGAAATTCACCCCTCCACTTT.

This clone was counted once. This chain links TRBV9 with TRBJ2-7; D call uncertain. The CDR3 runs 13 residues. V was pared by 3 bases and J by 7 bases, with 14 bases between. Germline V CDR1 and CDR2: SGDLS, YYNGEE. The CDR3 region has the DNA TGTGCCAGCAGCGAAGGCTTGCTCGGGGAGCAGTACTTC. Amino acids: CASSEGLLGEQYF.